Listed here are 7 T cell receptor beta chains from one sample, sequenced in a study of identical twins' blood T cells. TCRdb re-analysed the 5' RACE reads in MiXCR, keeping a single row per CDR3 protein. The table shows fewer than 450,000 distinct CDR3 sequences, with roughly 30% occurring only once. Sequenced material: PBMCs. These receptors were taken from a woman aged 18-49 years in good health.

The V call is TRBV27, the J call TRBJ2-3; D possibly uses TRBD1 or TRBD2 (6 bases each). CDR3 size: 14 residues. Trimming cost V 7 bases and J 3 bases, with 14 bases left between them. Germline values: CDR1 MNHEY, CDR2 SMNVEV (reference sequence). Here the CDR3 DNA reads TGTGCCAGCACCCAATGGGGGGCTACAGATACGCAGTATTTT. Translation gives CASTQWGATDTQYF.

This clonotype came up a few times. CDR3 in DNA: TGTGCCAGCAGCCATATAGGGACAGATACGCAGTATTTT. It is translated as CASSHIGTDTQYF. The chain is built from TRBV27 and TRBJ2-3, with unresolved D. This CDR3 region has 13 residues. Germline CDR1 is MNHEY and CDR2 is SMNVEV (reference sequence). The V and J ends lost 6 bases and 3 bases respectively, with 10 bases between them.

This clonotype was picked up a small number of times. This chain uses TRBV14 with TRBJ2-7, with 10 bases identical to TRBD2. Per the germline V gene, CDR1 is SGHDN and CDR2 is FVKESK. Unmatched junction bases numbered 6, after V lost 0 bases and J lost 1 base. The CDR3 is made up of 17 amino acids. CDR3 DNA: TGTGCCAGCAGCCAAGAGTCGTCGGGACTAGCGTCCTACGAGCAGTACTTC. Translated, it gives CASSQESSGLASYEQYF.

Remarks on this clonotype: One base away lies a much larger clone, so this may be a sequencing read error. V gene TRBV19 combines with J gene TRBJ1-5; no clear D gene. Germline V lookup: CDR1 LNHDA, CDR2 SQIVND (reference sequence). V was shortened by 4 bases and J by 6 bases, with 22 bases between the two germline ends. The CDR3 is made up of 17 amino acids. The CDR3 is CASSRYPPESAGQPQHF. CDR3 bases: TGTGCCAGTAGTAGGTACCCCCCGGAAAGTGCTGGTCAGCCCCAGCATTTT.

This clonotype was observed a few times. CDR3 sequence reads: CASSLESGGKFF. CDR3 bases: TGTGCCAGCAGCTTAGAGTCCGGGGGGAAGTTCTTC. This chain joins TRBV7-9 and TRBJ2-1, with 7 bases lining up with TRBD2. In germline, CDR1 is SEHNR, CDR2 FQNEAQ (reference sequence). Trimming at V came to 1 base and at J to 14 bases, leaving 5 bases not matched to a gene. The CDR3 is 12 residues long.

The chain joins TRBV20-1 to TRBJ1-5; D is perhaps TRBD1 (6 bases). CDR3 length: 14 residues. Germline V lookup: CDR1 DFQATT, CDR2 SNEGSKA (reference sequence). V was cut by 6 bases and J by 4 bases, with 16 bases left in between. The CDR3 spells CSADLGQNNQPQHF. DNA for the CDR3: TGCAGTGCCGACCTCGGACAGAATAATCAGCCCCAGCATTTT.

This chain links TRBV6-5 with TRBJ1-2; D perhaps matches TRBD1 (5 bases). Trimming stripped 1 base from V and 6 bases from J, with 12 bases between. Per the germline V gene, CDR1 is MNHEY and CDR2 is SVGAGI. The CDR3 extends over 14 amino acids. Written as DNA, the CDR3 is TGTGCCAGCAGTTACTGGGGGAACGGGGATGGCTACACCTTC. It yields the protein CASSYWGNGDGYTF.